This passage covers 9 T cell receptor beta chains from one sample sequenced in a study of vaccination effects on CD4 cells after COVID-19 (dated by TCRdb to 2021 to 2024). In the ViraFEST assay, PBMC were stimulated with viral peptide pools, and antigen-specific CD4+ T cell clonotypes were then identified by expansion using TCR sequencing. After less than 13 days of culture, CD4+ T cells were isolated with the EasySep CD4+ T cell isolation kit. None of the healthy vaccine recipients had a prior SARS-CoV-2 infection, which was confirmed by nucleocapsid antibody tests that came back negative both before and after vaccination. Libraries were prepared through the immunoSEQ multiplex PCR assay. TCRdb carries this immuneACCESS record with in-frame sequences only. Its versions omit some clonotypes, under half of them owing to an unresolved V gene in the studies checked, with the rest unexplained. Across this sample there are about 22,000 clones, with about three quarters seen only once. The ten largest account for less than 20% of the sample.

The antigens of these receptors remain unknown. The sample consisted of CD4+ T cells from PBMCs cultured with HCoV-NL63 spike peptides, taken before COVID-19 vaccination. Interpreted using the paper, the cell subset or site label stands for: HCoV-NL63 spike overlapping peptide pool stimulation. These receptors were collected from a human donor who received a COVID-19 vaccine.

The V and J genes are TRBV27 and TRBJ2-7, with D hard to call. Per the germline V gene, CDR1 is MNHEY and CDR2 is SMNVEV (reference sequence). The CDR3 extends over 12 amino acids. V was clipped by 4 bases and J by 2 bases, with 6 bases between them. CDR3 sequence (DNA): TGTGCCAGCAGTTCCCCCCCCTACGAGCAGTACTTC. This translates into CASSSPPYEQYF.

The chain carries TRBV28 and TRBJ2-7, with a tentative D call TRBD2 (6 bases). Trimming cost V 6 bases and J 0 bases, with 15 bases left between them. Germline CDR1 and CDR2: MDHEN and SYDVKM. The length of the CDR3 is 15 residues. The CDR3 sequence: CASRVGVRDSYEQYF. The CDR3 DNA reads TGTGCCAGCAGGGTGGGGGTGCGGGACTCCTACGAGCAGTACTTC.

The CDR3 region has the DNA TGTGCCAGCAGTTTACAGGAGTATGGCTACACCTTC. Translated: CASSLQEYGYTF. V and J are TRBV12-3 or TRBV12-4 and TRBJ1-2; D ambiguous. This CDR3 is built from 12 residues. With 2 bases removed from V and 5 bases from J, the gap between germline ends came to 6 bases.

The rearrangement links TRBV19 to TRBJ1-2, with D uncertain. This CDR3 is 13 amino acids long. V lost 3 bases and J 8 bases, leaving 13 bases between the germline ends. The germline CDR1 and CDR2 sequences are LNHDA and SQIVND (reference sequence). The CDR3 DNA reads as TGTGCCAGTAGTATGACGGACTTCCCCGGCTACACCTTC. Translated, it gives CASSMTDFPGYTF.

This clone appeared a few times. The rearrangement joins TRBV5-1 to TRBJ1-1; D gene ambiguous. The length of the CDR3 is 13 residues. V lost 0 bases to trimming and J lost 2 bases, with 5 bases between them. Germline CDR1 reads SGHRS; CDR2 reads YFSETQ. Here the CDR3 reads CASSLDFNTEAFF. CDR3 in DNA: TGCGCCAGCAGCTTGGATTTTAACACTGAAGCTTTCTTT. The whole variable domain, remainder taken from reference TRBV5-1 and TRBJ1-1, is KAGVTQTPRYLIKTRGQQVTLSCSPISGHRSVSWYQQTPGQGLQFLFEYFSETQRNKGNFPGRFSGRQFSNSRSEMNVSTLELGDSALYLCASSLDFNTEAFFGQGTRLTVV.

This clone has only a few counts. The CDR3 loop is CASSPTQSLQGPYGYTF. CDR3 DNA: TGTGCCAGCAGTCCCACACAGTCGCTACAGGGCCCATATGGCTACACCTTC. The chain carries TRBV6-6 and TRBJ1-2; D might be TRBD1 (6 bases). V shed 5 bases and J shed 5 bases, with 24 bases lying between them. Germline V gene data show CDR1 as MNHNY and CDR2 as SVGAGI (reference sequence). This CDR3 is 17 amino acids long.

The chain combines TRBV5-6 with TRBJ2-1, with 9 bases that match TRBD2. J was trimmed by 5 bases and V by 6 bases; bases with no gene match: 15. Germline V CDR1 and CDR2: SGHDT, YYEEEE. This CDR3 spans 17 amino acids. DNA of the CDR3: TGTGCCAGCACCACCCCCGGGGCGGGGGGGCCCCACAATGAGCAGTTCTTC. Translating it yields CASTTPGAGGPHNEQFF.

The chain joins TRBV6-1 to TRBJ1-1, with D possibly matching TRBD1 (5 bases). Germline V gene data show CDR1 as MNHNS and CDR2 as SASEGT. V lost 3 bases and J lost 4, with 18 bases in between. This CDR3 spans 16 amino acids. The CDR3 DNA is TGTGCCAGCAGTGAGGCGGCAGGGCCCTTTGGCACTGAAGCTTTCTTT. Encoded protein: CASSEAAGPFGTEAFF.

This chain connects TRBV30 to TRBJ2-7; 7 nucleotides align to TRBD2. There are 14 residues in the CDR3. J lost 1 base, V lost 1 base, and 4 bases had no gene match. Germline lookup yields CDR1 GTSNPN and CDR2 SVGIG (reference sequence). The CDR3 spells CAWSDLAESYEQYF. DNA of the CDR3: TGTGCCTGGAGTGACCTAGCGGAGTCCTACGAGCAGTACTTC.